A single sample gave rise to the 25 T cell receptor beta chains below, sequenced in a study of tumor-infiltrating lymphocytes in localized non-small cell lung cancer. The assay was immunoSEQ multiplex PCR, and TCRdb's table has in-frame clones only and misses some. This sample has tens of thousands of clones, with over 75% found just once. The sequencing input was lung tumor tissue. The receptors were sampled from a human donor with non-small cell lung cancer.

The chain links TRBV29-1 to TRBJ2-5; D perhaps matches TRBD1 (5 bases). From germline, CDR1 is SQVTM and CDR2 ANQGSEA. The CDR3 is 12 amino acids. The germline V and J ends were trimmed by 7 bases and 3 bases, with 12 bases remaining between them. CDR3 loop: CSGHRSEETQYF. The CDR3 region has the DNA TGCAGCGGCCACAGGAGCGAAGAGACCCAGTACTTC.

This clone was found once. The chain is built from TRBV20-1 and TRBJ2-3; D gene ambiguous. V lost 0 bases, J lost 7 bases, and 5 bases lay in between. Germline V gives CDR1 DFQATT, CDR2 SNEGSKA (reference sequence). The CDR3 has 11 residues. The CDR3: CSARDANTQYF. CDR3 nucleotide sequence: TGCAGTGCTAGAGATGCGAATACGCAGTATTTT.

With respect to this clone: The same CDR3 arises from other DNA sequences in this sample as well. The chain uses TRBV6-5 and TRBJ2-7, with 9 positions matching TRBD1. With 6 bases clipped from V and 4 bases from J, the junction kept 7 bases outside the gene matches. The CDR3 is 14 amino acids. In germline, CDR1 is MNHEY, CDR2 SVGAGI. The CDR3 DNA reads as TGTGCCAGCAGCCCGGGGACAGGGCGTTACGAGCAGTACTTC. It specifies CASSPGTGRYEQYF.

The chain's CDR3 is CASSIDGDNSGNTIYF. In DNA, the CDR3 is TGTGCCAGTAGTATAGATGGGGACAACTCTGGAAACACCATATATTTT. The gene calls are TRBV19 and TRBJ1-3; TRBD1 might be the D (6 bases). CDR1 and CDR2 (germline): LNHDA, SQIVND (reference sequence). The CDR3 sequence is 16 residues long. V was pared by 0 bases and J by 0 bases, with 9 bases between. The full variable domain, with the rest looked up from reference TRBV19 and TRBJ1-3, is DGGITQSPKYLFRKEGQNVTLSCEQNLNHDAMYWYRQDPGQGLRLIYYSQIVNDFQKGDIAEGYSVSREKKESFPLTVTSAQKNPTAFYLCASSIDGDNSGNTIYFGEGSWLTVV.

This rearrangement joins TRBV5-4 to TRBJ1-5, with D possibly TRBD1 on 5 matching bases. The CDR3 has 13 residues. The V and J ends lost 4 bases and 5 bases respectively, with 10 bases between them. Germline CDR1 and CDR2: SGHNT and YYREEE (reference sequence). The CDR3 protein is CASSRDYDQPQHF. The CDR3 region has the DNA TGTGCCAGCAGCAGGGACTACGATCAGCCCCAGCATTTT. Using reference TRBV5-4 and TRBJ1-5 for the parts outside the CDR3, the full variable domain is ETGVTQSPTHLIKTRGQQVTLRCSSQSGHNTVSWYQQALGQGPQFIFQYYREEENGRGNFPPRFSGLQFPNYSSELNVNALELDDSALYLCASSRDYDQPQHFGDGTRLSIL.

V is TRBV5-1 and J is TRBJ2-7, with 8 bases lining up with TRBD1. This CDR3 contains 16 residues. Germline trimming cut 1 base from V and 6 bases from J; bases unmatched to any gene: 12. CDR1 and CDR2 from the germline V gene are SGHRS and YFSETQ. The CDR3 nucleotides are TGCGCCAGCAGCTTGTCGTGGACAGGGTTTTTTGTCGAGCAGTACTTC. This translates into CASSLSWTGFFVEQYF.

The chain carries TRBV6-6 and TRBJ1-1, with 7 bases matching TRBD1. The germline V gene encodes CDR1 MNHNY and CDR2 SVGAGI (reference sequence). The CDR3 covers 16 residues. The trim removed 3 bases at V and 0 bases at J, leaving 7 bases unmatched. The CDR3 sequence is CASSYDRVGMNTEAFF. CDR3 nucleotide sequence: TGTGCCAGCAGTTATGACAGGGTGGGGATGAACACTGAAGCTTTCTTT.

This chain connects TRBV7-2 to TRBJ2-1; no clear D gene. The CDR3 has 12 amino acids. The germline V gene encodes CDR1 SGHTA and CDR2 FQGNSA. Trimming cost V 4 bases and J 7 bases, with 8 bases left between them. The CDR3 is CASSSFGNEQFF. DNA of the CDR3: TGTGCCAGCAGCTCCTTCGGAAATGAGCAGTTCTTC.

V usage is TRBV6-6 and J usage is TRBJ1-2, with TRBD1 matching over 9 bases. V dropped 5 bases and J dropped 7; count of bases not matched to a gene: 5. The CDR3 is 13 amino acids. The germline CDR1 and CDR2 sequences are MNHNY and SVGAGI (reference sequence). The CDR3 spells CASSGGQGFGYTF. In DNA, the CDR3 is TGTGCCAGCAGTGGGGGACAGGGATTTGGCTACACCTTC.

The V and J genes are TRBV30 and TRBJ1-4; possibly TRBD1 for D (5 bases). The CDR3 runs 15 residues. With 1 base removed from V and 1 base from J, the gap between germline ends came to 10 bases. Germline assignment: CDR1 GTSNPN and CDR2 SVGIG (reference sequence). This chain's CDR3 is CAWSAQGRTNEKLFF. The CDR3 DNA sequence: TGTGCCTGGAGTGCCCAGGGTCGAACTAATGAAAAACTGTTTTTT.

The chain has TRBV7-2 and TRBJ1-6; maybe TRBD1 (5 bases). Germline V gives CDR1 SGHTA, CDR2 FQGNSA. The CDR3 is 17 amino acids. The V end was cut by 1 base, the J end by 7 bases, with 17 bases between. CDR3 protein: CASSLGVFGGSNSPLHF. As DNA, the CDR3 is TGTGCCAGCAGCTTAGGGGTCTTCGGGGGTTCAAATTCACCCCTCCACTTT.

This rearrangement joins TRBV7-8 to TRBJ1-2, with a tentative D call TRBD1 (6 bases). Germline CDR1 is SGHVS and CDR2 is FQNEAQ. The ends were cut back, 1 base at V and 7 bases at J, with 16 bases in the middle. The CDR3 consists of 15 residues. The CDR3 protein is CASSLGYGTGTGYTF. The CDR3 region has the DNA TGTGCCAGCAGCTTAGGGTATGGAACAGGGACTGGCTACACCTTC.

The gene calls are TRBV11-2 and TRBJ2-3, with D perhaps TRBD1 or TRBD2 (5 bases each). This CDR3 is 14 amino acids long. V shed 3 bases and J shed 6 bases, with 13 bases lying between them. The V gene's germline CDR1 is SGHAT and CDR2 FQNNGV. CDR3 protein: CASSLSRWGDTQYF. CDR3 DNA: TGTGCCAGCAGCTTGTCTAGGTGGGGGGATACGCAGTATTTT.

The V and J genes are TRBV4-2 and TRBJ2-1; weak D call: TRBD2 (5 bases). The V and J ends lost 0 bases and 0 bases respectively, with 9 bases between them. CDR1 and CDR2 (germline): LGHNA, YNFKEQ. The CDR3 is made up of 16 amino acids. The CDR3 sequence: CASSQEEAPSYNEQFF. As DNA, the CDR3 is TGTGCCAGCAGCCAAGAGGAGGCGCCCTCCTACAATGAGCAGTTCTTC.

V and J are TRBV11-2 and TRBJ2-5, with a tentative D call TRBD1 (5 bases). V dropped 5 bases and J dropped 7 bases, with 20 bases sitting between them. This CDR3 has 15 amino acids. The germline V gene has CDR1 SGHAT and CDR2 FQNNGV. CDR3: CASSAAPGLGGTQYF. The CDR3 coding sequence is TGTGCCAGCAGCGCAGCACCAGGGTTAGGTGGGACCCAGTACTTC.

The V gene is TRBV6-5, the J gene TRBJ2-5; D is undetermined. Judging by the DNA end, TRBJ2-7 fits better; the J call may be wrong. The CDR3 spans 13 residues. Germline V gene sequence: CDR1 MNHEY, CDR2 SVGAGI. The CDR3 loop is CASSSPGSYEQYF. For the CDR3, the DNA is TGTGCCAGCAGTAGCCCTGGCTCCTACGAGCAGTACTTC.

J is TRBJ2-3 and V is TRBV25-1, with TRBD2 matching 12 bases. The V gene end was trimmed by 3 bases and the J gene end by 5 bases; junction bases not matched to a gene: 12. Germline lookup yields CDR1 MGHDK and CDR2 SYGVNS. CDR3 length: 18 amino acids. CDR3 amino acids: CASSDLRLAGGPGDTQYF. CDR3 in DNA: TGTGCCAGCAGTGACCTGAGGCTAGCGGGGGGGCCGGGAGATACGCAGTATTTT.

The chain has TRBV7-2 and TRBJ1-5; possible D gene TRBD1, 6 bases. The V end lost 1 base, the J end lost 6 bases, and 10 bases lay between the germline ends. The length of the CDR3 is 14 residues. CDR1 and CDR2 from the germline V gene are SGHTA and FQGNSA. Here the CDR3 DNA reads TGTGCCAGCAGCTTAGAGGGAGGGGGTCAGCCCCAGCATTTT. This sequence encodes CASSLEGGGQPQHF.

The genes are TRBV7-3 and TRBJ1-1; no reliable D call. Looked up from germline, CDR1 is SGHTA and CDR2 is FQGTGA. V was shortened by 2 bases and J by 1 base, with 5 bases between the two germline ends. The CDR3 sequence is 13 residues long. The CDR3 DNA follows: TGTGCCAGCAGCTTAGGGCGGAACACTGAAGCTTTCTTT. It is translated as CASSLGRNTEAFF.

The chain carries TRBV27 and TRBJ1-6, with D possibly matching TRBD1 (6 bases). Trimming took off 0 bases at V and 4 bases at J, with 22 bases between the two ends. The CDR3 sequence is 20 residues long. The germline V gene encodes CDR1 MNHEY and CDR2 SMNVEV (reference sequence). The DNA of the CDR3 is TGTGCCAGCAGTTTATCACAGGGCCTCCTCGGGGGCCCATATAATTCACCCCTCCACTTT. Residues: CASSLSQGLLGGPYNSPLHF.

This chain connects TRBV6-1 to TRBJ1-4, with 7 bases matching TRBD1. J lost 2 bases, V lost 5 bases, and 5 bases had no gene match. Germline loops: CDR1 MNHNS, CDR2 SASEGT. This CDR3 is 15 amino acids long. DNA of the CDR3: TGTGCCAGCAGTCAAGACAGGGCGACTAATGAAAAACTGTTTTTT. Its translation is CASSQDRATNEKLFF.

The CDR3 bases are TGTGCCAGCAGCCCGCGGGGGGCTGGGAACACAGATACGCAGTATTTT. This gives the protein CASSPRGAGNTDTQYF. This sequence joins TRBV21-1 and TRBJ2-3; the table's TRBD2 call for D was not verified on the DNA. TRBV21-1 has pseudogene status. There are 16 residues in the CDR3.

The chain recombines TRBV19 with TRBJ2-2; 9 nucleotides line up with TRBD1. Germline CDR1 and CDR2: LNHDA and SQIVND (reference sequence). The CDR3 has 14 amino acids. CDR3 region: CANPGGQGSRELFF. In DNA form, the CDR3 reads TGTGCTAACCCAGGGGGACAGGGTTCCAGGGAGCTGTTTTTT.

V gene TRBV29-1 combines with J gene TRBJ2-5, with D perhaps matching TRBD2 (5 bases). The germline V gene has CDR1 SQVTM and CDR2 ANQGSEA. The V end lost 2 bases, the J end lost 4 bases, and 8 bases lay between the germline ends. The CDR3 runs 12 residues. The CDR3 is CSVEPGIETQYF. CDR3 bases: TGCAGCGTTGAACCGGGAATAGAGACCCAGTACTTC.

V gene TRBV19 combines with J gene TRBJ1-1; 7 bases are a match to TRBD1. CDR3 size: 15 residues. J was trimmed by 1 base and V by 3 bases; bases with no gene match: 5. The germline CDR1 and CDR2 sequences are LNHDA and SQIVND (reference sequence). CDR3 amino acids: CASSIFAGGNTEAFF. DNA of the CDR3: TGTGCCAGTAGTATTTTCGCAGGGGGGAACACTGAAGCTTTCTTT.